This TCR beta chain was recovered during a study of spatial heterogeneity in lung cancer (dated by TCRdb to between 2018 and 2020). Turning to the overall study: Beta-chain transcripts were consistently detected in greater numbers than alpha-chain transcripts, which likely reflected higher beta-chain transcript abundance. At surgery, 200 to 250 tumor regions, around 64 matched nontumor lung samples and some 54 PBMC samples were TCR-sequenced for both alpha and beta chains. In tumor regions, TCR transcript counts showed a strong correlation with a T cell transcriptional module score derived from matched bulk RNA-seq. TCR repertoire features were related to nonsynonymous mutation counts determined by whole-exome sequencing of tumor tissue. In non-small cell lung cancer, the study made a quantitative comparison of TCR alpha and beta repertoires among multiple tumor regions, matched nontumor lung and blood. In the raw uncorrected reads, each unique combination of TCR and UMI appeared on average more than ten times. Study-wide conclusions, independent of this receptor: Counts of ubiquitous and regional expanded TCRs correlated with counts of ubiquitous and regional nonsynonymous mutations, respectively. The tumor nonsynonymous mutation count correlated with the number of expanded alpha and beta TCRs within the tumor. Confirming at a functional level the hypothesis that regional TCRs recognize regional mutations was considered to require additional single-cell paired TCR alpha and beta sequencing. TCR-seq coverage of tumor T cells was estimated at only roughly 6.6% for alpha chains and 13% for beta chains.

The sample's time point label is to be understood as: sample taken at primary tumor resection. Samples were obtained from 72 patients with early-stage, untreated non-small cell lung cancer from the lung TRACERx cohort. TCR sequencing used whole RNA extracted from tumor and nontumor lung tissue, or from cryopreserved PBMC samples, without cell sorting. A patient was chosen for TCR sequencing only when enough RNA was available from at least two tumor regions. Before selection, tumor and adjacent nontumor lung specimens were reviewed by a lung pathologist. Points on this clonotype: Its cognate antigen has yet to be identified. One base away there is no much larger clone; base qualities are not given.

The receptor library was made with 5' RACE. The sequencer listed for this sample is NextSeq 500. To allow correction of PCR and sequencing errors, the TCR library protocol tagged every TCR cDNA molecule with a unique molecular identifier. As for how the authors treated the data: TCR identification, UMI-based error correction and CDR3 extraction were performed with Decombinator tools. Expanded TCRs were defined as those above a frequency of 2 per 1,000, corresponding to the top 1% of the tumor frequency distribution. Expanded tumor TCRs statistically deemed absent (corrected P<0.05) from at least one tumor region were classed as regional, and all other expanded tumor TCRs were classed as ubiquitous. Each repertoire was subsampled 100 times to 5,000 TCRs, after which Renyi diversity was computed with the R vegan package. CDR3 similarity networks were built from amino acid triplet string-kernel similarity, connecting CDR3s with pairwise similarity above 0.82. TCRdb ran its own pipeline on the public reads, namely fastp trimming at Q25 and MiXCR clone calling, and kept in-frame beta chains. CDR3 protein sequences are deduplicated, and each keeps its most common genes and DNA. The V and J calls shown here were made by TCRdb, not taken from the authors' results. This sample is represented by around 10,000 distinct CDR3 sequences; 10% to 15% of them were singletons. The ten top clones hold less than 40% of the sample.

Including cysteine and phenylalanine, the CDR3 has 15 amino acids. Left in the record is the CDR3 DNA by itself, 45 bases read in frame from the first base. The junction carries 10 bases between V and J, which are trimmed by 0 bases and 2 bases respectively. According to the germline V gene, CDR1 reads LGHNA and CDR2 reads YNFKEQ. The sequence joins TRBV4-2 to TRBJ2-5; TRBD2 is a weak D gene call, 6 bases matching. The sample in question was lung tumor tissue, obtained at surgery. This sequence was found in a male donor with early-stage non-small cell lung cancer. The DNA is TGTGCCAGCAGCCAAGATAACAGCGGGCAAGAGACCCAGTACTTC. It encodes CASSQDNSGQETQYF.